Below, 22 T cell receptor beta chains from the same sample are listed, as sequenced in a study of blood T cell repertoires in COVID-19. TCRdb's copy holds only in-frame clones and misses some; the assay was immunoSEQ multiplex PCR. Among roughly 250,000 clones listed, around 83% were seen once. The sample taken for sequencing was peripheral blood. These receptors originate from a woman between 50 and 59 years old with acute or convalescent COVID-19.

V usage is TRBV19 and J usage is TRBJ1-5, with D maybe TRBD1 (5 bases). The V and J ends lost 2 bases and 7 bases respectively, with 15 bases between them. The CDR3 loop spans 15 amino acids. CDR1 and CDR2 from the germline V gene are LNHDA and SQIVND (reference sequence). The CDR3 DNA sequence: TGTGCCAGTAGTATACTAAGCGGGGGAAGGCAGCCCCAGCATTTT. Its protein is CASSILSGGRQPQHF.

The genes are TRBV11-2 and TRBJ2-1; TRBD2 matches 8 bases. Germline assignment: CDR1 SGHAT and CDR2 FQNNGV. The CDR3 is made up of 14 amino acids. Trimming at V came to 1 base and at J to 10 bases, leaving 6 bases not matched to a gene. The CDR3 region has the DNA TGTGCCAGCAGCTTAGGTCTAGCGGGTGGAGAGCAGTTCTTC. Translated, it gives CASSLGLAGGEQFF.

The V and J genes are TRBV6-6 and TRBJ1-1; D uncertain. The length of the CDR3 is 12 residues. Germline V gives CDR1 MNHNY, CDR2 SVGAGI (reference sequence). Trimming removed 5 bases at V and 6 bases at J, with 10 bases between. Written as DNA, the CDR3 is TGTGCCAGCAGTCCTCCGTCCTCTGAAGCTTTCTTT. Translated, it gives CASSPPSSEAFF.

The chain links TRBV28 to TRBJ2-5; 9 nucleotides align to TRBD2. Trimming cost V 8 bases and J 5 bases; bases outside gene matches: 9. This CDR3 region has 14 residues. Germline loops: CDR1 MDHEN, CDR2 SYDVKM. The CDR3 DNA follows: TGTGCCAGCTCTTCGGCGGGAGGGCAGGAGACCCAGTACTTC. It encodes CASSSAGGQETQYF.

CDR3 bases: TGTGCCAGCAGCGAGAGCTGGGCCGCCCAAGAGACCCAGTACTTC. This codes for CASSESWAAQETQYF. This rearrangement joins TRBV11-2 to TRBJ2-5, with D hard to call. Germline values: CDR1 SGHAT, CDR2 FQNNGV. V was trimmed by 5 bases and J by 1 base, leaving 14 bases between them. This CDR3 contains 15 residues. Full variable domain (outside the CDR3, taken from reference TRBV11-2 and TRBJ2-5): EAGVAQSPRYKIIEKRQSVAFWCNPISGHATLYWYQQILGQGPKLLIQFQNNGVVDDSQLPKDRFSAERLKGVDSTLKIQPAKLEDSAVYLCASSESWAAQETQYFGPGTRLLVL.

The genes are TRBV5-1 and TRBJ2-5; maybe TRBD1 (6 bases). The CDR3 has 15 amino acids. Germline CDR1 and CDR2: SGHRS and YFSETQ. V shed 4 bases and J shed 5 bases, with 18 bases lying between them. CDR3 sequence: CASSPGTLIGETQYF. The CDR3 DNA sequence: TGCGCCAGCAGCCCAGGGACATTAATAGGGGAGACCCAGTACTTC.

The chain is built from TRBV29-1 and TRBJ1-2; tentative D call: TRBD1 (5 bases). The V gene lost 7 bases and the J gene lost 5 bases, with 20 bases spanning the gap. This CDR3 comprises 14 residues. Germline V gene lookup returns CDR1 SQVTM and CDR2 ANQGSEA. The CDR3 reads CSASKAGGNYGYTF. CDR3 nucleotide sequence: TGCAGCGCCTCCAAAGCGGGGGGGAATTATGGCTACACCTTC.

CDR3 sequence: CASSSGGAWETQYF. The CDR3 nucleotides are TGTGCCAGCAGTTCCGGCGGGGCCTGGGAGACCCAGTACTTC. The V gene is TRBV28, the J gene TRBJ2-5, with D possibly TRBD2 on 6 matching bases. In germline, CDR1 is MDHEN, CDR2 SYDVKM. V was clipped by 4 bases and J by 5 bases, with 14 bases between them. The CDR3 length is 14 residues.

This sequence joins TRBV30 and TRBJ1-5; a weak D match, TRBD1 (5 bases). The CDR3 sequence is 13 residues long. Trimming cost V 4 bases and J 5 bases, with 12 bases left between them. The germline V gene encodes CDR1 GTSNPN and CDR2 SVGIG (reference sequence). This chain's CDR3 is CAWTDGGDQPQHF. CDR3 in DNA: TGTGCCTGGACAGACGGGGGGGATCAGCCCCAGCATTTT.

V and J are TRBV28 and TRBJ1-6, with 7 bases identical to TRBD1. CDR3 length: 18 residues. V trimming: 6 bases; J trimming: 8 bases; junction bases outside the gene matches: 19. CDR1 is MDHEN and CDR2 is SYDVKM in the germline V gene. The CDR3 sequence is CASRAPRGPRGRDSPLHF. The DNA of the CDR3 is TGTGCCAGCAGAGCCCCAAGGGGGCCGAGGGGGCGCGATTCACCCCTCCACTTT.

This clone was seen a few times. CDR3 sequence reads: CASSTGGAQYTGELFF. CDR3 nucleotides: TGTGCCAGCAGTACCGGGGGGGCTCAGTACACCGGGGAGCTGTTTTTT. The V and J genes are TRBV28 and TRBJ2-2, with 8 positions matching TRBD2. Germline loops: CDR1 MDHEN, CDR2 SYDVKM. There are 16 residues in the CDR3. V trimming: 5 bases; J trimming: 3 bases; junction bases outside the gene matches: 8.

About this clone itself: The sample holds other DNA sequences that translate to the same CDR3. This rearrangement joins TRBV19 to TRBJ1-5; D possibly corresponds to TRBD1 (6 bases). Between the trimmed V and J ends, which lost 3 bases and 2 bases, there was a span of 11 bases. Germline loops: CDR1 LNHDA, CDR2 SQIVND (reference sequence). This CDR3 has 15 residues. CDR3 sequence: CASSILQGGNQPQHF. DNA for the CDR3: TGTGCCAGTAGTATTCTACAGGGTGGCAATCAGCCCCAGCATTTT.

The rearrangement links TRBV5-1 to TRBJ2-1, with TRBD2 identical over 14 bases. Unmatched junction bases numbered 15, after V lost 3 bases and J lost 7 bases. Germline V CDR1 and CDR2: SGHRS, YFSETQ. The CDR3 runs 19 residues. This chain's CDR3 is CASSSPSLTSGRAMNEQFF. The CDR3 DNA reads TGCGCCAGCAGCTCGCCTTCTTTGACTAGCGGGAGGGCCATGAATGAGCAGTTCTTC.

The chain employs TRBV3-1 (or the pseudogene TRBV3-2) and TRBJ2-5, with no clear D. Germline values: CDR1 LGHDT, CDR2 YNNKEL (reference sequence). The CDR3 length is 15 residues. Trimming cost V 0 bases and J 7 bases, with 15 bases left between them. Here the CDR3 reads CASSQDVSEVTTQYF. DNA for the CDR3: TGTGCCAGCAGCCAAGACGTGAGTGAGGTAACGACCCAGTACTTC.

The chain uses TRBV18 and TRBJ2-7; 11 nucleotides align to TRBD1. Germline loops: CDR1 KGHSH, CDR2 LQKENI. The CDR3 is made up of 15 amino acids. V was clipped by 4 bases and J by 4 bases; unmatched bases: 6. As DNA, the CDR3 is TGTGCCAGCTCACTAGGACAGGGGGCGTTGTACGAGCAGTACTTC. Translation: CASSLGQGALYEQYF.

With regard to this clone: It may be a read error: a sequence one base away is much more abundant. In DNA, the CDR3 is TGTGCCAGCAGCGTGGACAGGGACACTGAAGCTTTCTTT. Amino acids: CASSVDRDTEAFF. The chain employs TRBV6-4 and TRBJ1-1, with TRBD1 matching 8 bases. CDR3 size: 13 residues. Germline loops: CDR1 MRHNA, CDR2 SNTAGT. V was clipped by 6 bases and J by 3 bases; unmatched bases: 3.

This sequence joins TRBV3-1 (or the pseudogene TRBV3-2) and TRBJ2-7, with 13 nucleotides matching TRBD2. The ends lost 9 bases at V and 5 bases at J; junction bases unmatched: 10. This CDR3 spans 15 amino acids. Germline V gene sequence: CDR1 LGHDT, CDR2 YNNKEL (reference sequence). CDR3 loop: CASSGLAGVSDEQYF. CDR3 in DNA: TGTGCCAGTTCCGGACTAGCGGGGGTCTCAGACGAGCAGTACTTC.

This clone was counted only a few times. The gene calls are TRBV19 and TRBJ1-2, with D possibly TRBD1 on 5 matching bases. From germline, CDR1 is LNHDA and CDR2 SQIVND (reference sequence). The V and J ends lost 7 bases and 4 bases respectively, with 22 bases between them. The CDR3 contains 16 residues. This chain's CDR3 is CASKGGVRGFGYGYTF. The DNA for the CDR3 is TGTGCCAGTAAGGGCGGGGTGAGGGGCTTCGGCTATGGCTACACCTTC.

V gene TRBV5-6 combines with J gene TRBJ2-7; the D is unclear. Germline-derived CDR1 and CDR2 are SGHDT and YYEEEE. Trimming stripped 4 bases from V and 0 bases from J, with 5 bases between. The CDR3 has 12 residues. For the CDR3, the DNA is TGTGCCAGCAGCGCCAGCTCCTACGAGCAGTACTTC. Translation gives CASSASSYEQYF.

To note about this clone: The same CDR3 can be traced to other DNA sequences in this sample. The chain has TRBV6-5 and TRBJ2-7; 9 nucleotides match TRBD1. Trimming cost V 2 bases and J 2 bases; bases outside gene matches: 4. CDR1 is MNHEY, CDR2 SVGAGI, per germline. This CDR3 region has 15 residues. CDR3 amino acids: CASSYRGQGAYEQYF. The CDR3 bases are TGTGCCAGCAGTTACCGGGGACAGGGCGCCTACGAGCAGTACTTC.

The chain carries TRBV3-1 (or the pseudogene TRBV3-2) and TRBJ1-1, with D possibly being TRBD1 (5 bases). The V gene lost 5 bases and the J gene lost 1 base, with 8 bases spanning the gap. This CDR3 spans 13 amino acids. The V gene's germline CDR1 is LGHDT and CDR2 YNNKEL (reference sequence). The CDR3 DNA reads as TGTGCCAGCAGCTTGACAGAGAACACTGAAGCTTTCTTT. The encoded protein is CASSLTENTEAFF.

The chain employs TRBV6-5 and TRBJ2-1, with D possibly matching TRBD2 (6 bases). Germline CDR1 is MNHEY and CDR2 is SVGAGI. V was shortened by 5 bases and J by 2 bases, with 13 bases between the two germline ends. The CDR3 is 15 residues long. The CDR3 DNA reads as TGTGCCAGCAGTCAGGGCGGGGCGGCCTACAATGAGCAGTTCTTC. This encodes CASSQGGAAYNEQFF.